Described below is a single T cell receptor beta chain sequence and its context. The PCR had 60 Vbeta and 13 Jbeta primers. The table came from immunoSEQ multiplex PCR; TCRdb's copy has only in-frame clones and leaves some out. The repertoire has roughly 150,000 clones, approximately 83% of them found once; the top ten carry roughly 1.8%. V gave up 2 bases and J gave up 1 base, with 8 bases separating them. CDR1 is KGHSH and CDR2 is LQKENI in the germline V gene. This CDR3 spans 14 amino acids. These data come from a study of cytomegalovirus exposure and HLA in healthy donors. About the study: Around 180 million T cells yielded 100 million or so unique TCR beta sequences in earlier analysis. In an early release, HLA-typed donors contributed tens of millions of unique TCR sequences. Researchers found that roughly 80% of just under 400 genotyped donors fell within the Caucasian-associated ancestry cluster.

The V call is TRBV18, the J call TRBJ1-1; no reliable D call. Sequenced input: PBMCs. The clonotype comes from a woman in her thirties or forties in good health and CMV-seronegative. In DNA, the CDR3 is TGTGCCAGCTCACCATCTAATGGGAACACTGAAGCTTTCTTT. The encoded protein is CASSPSNGNTEAFF.